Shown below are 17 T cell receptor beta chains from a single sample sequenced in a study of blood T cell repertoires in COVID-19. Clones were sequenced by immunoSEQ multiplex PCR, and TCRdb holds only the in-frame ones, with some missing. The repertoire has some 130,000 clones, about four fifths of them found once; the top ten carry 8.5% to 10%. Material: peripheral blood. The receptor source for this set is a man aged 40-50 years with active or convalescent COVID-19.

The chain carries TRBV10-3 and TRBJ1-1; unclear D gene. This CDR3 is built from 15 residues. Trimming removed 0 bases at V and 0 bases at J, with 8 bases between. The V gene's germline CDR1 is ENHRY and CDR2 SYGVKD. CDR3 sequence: CAISESTAMNTEAFF. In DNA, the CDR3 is TGTGCCATCAGTGAGTCAACAGCCATGAACACTGAAGCTTTCTTT.

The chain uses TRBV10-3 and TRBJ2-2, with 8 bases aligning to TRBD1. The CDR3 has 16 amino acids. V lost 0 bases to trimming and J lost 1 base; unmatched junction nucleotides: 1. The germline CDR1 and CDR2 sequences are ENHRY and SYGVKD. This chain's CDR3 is CAISESGTGNTGELFF. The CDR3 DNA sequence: TGTGCCATCAGTGAGTCCGGGACAGGGAACACCGGGGAGCTGTTTTTT.

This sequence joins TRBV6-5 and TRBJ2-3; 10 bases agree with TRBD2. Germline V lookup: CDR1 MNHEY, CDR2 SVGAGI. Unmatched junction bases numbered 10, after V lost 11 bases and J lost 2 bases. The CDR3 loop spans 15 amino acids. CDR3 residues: CAVSPSGGYTDTQYF. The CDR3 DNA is TGTGCCGTCTCGCCTAGCGGGGGTTACACAGATACGCAGTATTTT.

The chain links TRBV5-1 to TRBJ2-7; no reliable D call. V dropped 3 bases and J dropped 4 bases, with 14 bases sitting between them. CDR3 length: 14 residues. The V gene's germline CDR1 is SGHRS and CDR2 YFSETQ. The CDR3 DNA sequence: TGCGCCAGCAGCTACTCCGGAACGACTTACGAGCAGTACTTC. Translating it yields CASSYSGTTYEQYF.

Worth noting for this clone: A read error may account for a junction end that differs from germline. The CDR3, as DNA: TGTGCTAGCAGCCCTCTCGGACAGGGGATCTACGAGCAGTACTTC. Translation gives CASSPLGQGIYEQYF. The V call is TRBV7-7, the J call TRBJ2-7, with 9 bases that match TRBD1. The CDR3 runs 15 residues. Germline values: CDR1 SSHAT, CDR2 FNYEAQ (reference sequence).

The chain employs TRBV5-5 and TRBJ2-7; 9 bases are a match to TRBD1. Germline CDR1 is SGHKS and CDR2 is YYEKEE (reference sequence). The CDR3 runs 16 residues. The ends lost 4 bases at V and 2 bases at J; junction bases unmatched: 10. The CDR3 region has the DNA TGTGCCAGCAGCGCGGGGCTCGGACAGGGGACCTACGAGCAGTACTTC. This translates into CASSAGLGQGTYEQYF.

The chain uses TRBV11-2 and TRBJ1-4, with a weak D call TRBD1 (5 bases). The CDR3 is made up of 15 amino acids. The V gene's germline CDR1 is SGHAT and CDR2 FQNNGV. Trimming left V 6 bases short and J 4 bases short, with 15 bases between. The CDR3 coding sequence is TGTGCCAGCAGTGGGTGGCAGGGAGGTAATGAAAAACTGTTTTTT. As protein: CASSGWQGGNEKLFF.

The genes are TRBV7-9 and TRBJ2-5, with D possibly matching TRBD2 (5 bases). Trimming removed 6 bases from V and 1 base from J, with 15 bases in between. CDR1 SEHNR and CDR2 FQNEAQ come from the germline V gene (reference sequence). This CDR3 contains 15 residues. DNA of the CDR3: TGTGCCAGCAGAAAGGCGGGCCCGACCCAAGAGACCCAGTACTTC. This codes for CASRKAGPTQETQYF.

DNA of the CDR3: TGCGCCAGCAGTGAGGGGGCCAGGCCCTCTGGAAACACCATATATTTT. Its translation: CASSEGARPSGNTIYF. The chain combines TRBV10-1 with TRBJ1-3; D perhaps matches TRBD1 (5 bases). The length of the CDR3 is 16 residues. Trimming left V 2 bases short and J 0 bases short, with 11 bases between. The germline V gene encodes CDR1 WNHNN and CDR2 SYGVQD (reference sequence).

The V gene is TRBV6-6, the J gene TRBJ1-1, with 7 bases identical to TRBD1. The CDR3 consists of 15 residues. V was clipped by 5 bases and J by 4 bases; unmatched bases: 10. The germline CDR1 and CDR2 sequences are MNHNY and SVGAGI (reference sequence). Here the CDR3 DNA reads TGTGCCAGCAGTCAAAACAGGGGCCCGAGCACTGAAGCTTTCTTT. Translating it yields CASSQNRGPSTEAFF.

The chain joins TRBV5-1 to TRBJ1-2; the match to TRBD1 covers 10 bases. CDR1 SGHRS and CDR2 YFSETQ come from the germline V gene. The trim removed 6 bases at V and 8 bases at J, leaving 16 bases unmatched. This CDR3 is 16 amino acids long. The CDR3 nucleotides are TGCGCCAGCAACGATCCGGGACAGGGGTCTTCCGGAGGCTACACCTTC. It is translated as CASNDPGQGSSGGYTF.

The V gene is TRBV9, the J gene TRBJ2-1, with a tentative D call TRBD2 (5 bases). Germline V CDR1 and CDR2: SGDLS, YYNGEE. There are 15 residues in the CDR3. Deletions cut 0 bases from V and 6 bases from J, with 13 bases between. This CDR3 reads CASSVAPGEPNEQFF. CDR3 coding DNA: TGTGCCAGCAGCGTAGCCCCCGGGGAGCCCAATGAGCAGTTCTTC.

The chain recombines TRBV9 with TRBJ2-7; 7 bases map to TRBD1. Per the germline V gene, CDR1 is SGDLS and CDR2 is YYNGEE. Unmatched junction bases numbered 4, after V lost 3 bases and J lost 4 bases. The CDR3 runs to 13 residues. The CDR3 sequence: CASSDRGRYEQYF. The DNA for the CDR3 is TGTGCCAGCAGCGACAGGGGAAGGTACGAGCAGTACTTC.

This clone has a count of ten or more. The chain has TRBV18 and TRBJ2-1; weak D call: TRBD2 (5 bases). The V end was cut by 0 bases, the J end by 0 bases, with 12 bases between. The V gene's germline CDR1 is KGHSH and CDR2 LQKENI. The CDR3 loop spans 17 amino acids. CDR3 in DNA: TGTGCCAGCTCACCACCCCCTCCGGGGAGCTCCTACAATGAGCAGTTCTTC. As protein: CASSPPPPGSSYNEQFF.

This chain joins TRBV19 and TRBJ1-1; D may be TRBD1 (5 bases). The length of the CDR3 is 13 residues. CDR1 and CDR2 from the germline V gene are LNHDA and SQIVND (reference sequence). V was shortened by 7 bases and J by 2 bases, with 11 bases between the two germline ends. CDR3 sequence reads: CASIPRANTEAFF. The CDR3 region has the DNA TGTGCCAGTATTCCCAGGGCCAACACTGAAGCTTTCTTT.

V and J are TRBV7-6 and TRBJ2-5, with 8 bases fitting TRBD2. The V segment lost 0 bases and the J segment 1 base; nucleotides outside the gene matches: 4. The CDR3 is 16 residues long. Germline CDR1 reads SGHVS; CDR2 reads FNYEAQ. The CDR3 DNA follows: TGTGCCAGCAGCTTAGCGTGGGCGGGGGGCCAAGAGACCCAGTACTTC. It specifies CASSLAWAGGQETQYF.

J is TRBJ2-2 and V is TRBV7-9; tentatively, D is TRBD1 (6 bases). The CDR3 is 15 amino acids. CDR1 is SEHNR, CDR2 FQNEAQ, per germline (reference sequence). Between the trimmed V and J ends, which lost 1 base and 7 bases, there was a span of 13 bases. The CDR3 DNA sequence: TGTGCCAGCAGCTTAGGGGGACAAGGATTCGGGGAGCTGTTTTTT. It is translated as CASSLGGQGFGELFF.